This TCR beta chain was documented in a study of cytomegalovirus exposure and HLA in healthy donors. CDR3 length: 16 residues. J was trimmed by 0 bases and V by 6 bases; bases with no gene match: 6. Germline CDR1 is PRHDT and CDR2 is FYEKMQ (reference sequence). The study ran its PCR with 60 Vbeta and 13 Jbeta primers. Clones were sequenced by immunoSEQ multiplex PCR, and TCRdb holds only the in-frame ones, with some missing. The sample's table shows around 200,000 clones. The TCR originated in a woman aged 30 to 39 in good health and CMV-seropositive. Sequencing input: PBMCs. This chain uses TRBV13 with TRBJ2-3; 10 nucleotides match TRBD2. The CDR3 region is CASRPTSGVSTDTQYF. The CDR3, as DNA: TGTGCCAGCAGGCCCACTAGCGGGGTAAGCACAGATACGCAGTATTTT.